The following is a T cell receptor (beta chain) sequence with its context. V lost 4 bases to trimming and J lost 2 bases, with 18 bases between them. CDR3 length equals 15 residues. Looked up from germline, CDR1 is GTSNPN and CDR2 is SVGIG (reference sequence). The protocol was immunoSEQ multiplex PCR, while the TCRdb copy is restricted to in-frame clones and leaves out a portion. The sample shows about 63,000 clones, 85% of them seen only once. The data derive from a study of control samples from healthy donors and cancer patients. Source material: blood. The TCR comes from a man in his forties in good health. The rearrangement links TRBV30 to TRBJ2-7; a possible D gene is TRBD2 (6 bases). The CDR3 DNA reads TGTGCCTGGATCCGGAGGGACTTTCTCCCCTACGAGCAGTACTTC. Protein: CAWIRRDFLPYEQYF.